The TCR beta chain under discussion was sequenced for a study of response to subunit inactivated influenza vaccine (dated by TCRdb to the late 2010s). Study-wide context: To follow how T cells responded to a trivalent subunit inactivated influenza vaccine, the researchers relied on deep quantitative profiling of the T cell receptor repertoire. Study-wide conclusions, independent of this receptor: The authors suggested that each seasonal influenza vaccination may recruit only a limited number of new T cells.

The CDR3 runs 19 amino acids, cysteine and phenylalanine included. Left in the record is the CDR3 DNA by itself, 57 bases read in frame from the first base. The CDR1 and CDR2 encoded by the germline V gene are SGHDT and YYEEEE. V loses 0 bases at its end and J loses 4 bases; junction bases beyond the gene matches: 17. Library preparation was by RT-PCR. The instrument given in TCRdb is Illumina HiSeq 2500. Starting from the raw public reads, TCRdb applied fastp trimming at Q25, assembled clones with MiXCR and retained in-frame beta chains. Entries that share a CDR3 protein sequence are merged under the most common genes and DNA. This sample is represented by over 150,000 distinct CDR3 sequences; about 10% of them were singletons. The leading ten clones occupy roughly a third of the sample. As for this clonotype: Its antigen remains undetermined. Qualities for individual bases were not recorded, and no much larger clone is one base off.

The specimen comprised CD8+ T cells sorted from PBMCs, sampled about 24 months after vaccination. The chain couples TRBV5-6 to TRBJ2-3; 7 bases in between match TRBD1. The clonotype comes from a man aged 50-75 years who received an inactivated influenza vaccine. Donor details come from another sample of the same person, matched by shared clones. The CDR3 has the sequence CASSLAGSGGIRFPDTQYF. Here is the DNA: TGTGCCAGCAGCTTGGCCGGGTCAGGGGGAATCCGATTCCCAGATACGCAGTATTTT.